This TCR beta chain is drawn from a study of T-cell reconstitution after alpha-beta-depleted transplantation in children. Whole-study results and caveats: The study traced high day-60 TCRbeta diversity in some patients to surviving recipient T cells and thymic progenitors. T-cell counts and diversity at one year following transplant were attributed mainly to newly produced T cells. There were reportedly several hundred expanded graft clones from which alpha-beta T cells came about two months after transplant.

The authors prepared the TCRbeta library with unique molecular identifiers. Using its own MiXCR run on the PCR reads, TCRdb lists one record per CDR3 protein. The sample comprises 600,000 or so distinct CDR3 sequences, more than 20% of which are singletons, and 13% to 15% rests with the top ten. The CDR3 runs 16 residues. Germline V gene lookup returns CDR1 SGHNT and CDR2 YYREEE (reference sequence). V shed 1 base and J shed 2 bases, with 15 bases lying between them. Worth noting for this clonotype: Its antigen is unknown.

The receptor's source is a boy under two years old who had a stem cell transplant for acute myeloid leukemia, so the T cells may come from the graft donor. J is TRBJ1-1 and V is TRBV5-4; a weak D match, TRBD1 (5 bases). The specimen comprised PBMCs, mostly from graft donor cells, sampled 360 days after TCRalphabeta/CD19-depleted stem cell transplant. CDR3 protein: CASSLFGDRLNTEAFF. CDR3 DNA: TGTGCCAGCAGCTTGTTTGGCGACAGATTAAACACTGAAGCTTTCTTT. The full variable domain, its missing parts supplied by reference TRBV5-4 and TRBJ1-1, is ETGVTQSPTHLIKTRGQQVTLRCSSQSGHNTVSWYQQALGQGPQFIFQYYREEENGRGNFPPRFSGLQFPNYSSELNVNALELDDSALYLCASSLFGDRLNTEAFFGQGTRLTVV.